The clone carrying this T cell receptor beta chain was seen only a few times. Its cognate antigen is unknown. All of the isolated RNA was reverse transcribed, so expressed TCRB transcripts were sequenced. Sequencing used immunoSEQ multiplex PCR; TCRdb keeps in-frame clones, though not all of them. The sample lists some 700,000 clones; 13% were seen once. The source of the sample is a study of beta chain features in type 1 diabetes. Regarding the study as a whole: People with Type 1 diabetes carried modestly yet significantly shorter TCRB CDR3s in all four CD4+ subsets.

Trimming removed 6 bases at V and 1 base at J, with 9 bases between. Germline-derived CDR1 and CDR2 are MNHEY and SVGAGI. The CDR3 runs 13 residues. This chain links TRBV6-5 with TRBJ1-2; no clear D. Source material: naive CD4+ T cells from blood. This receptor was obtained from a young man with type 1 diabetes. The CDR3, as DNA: TGTGCCAGCAGCCCCAGAATTAACTATGGCTACACCTTC. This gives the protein CASSPRINYGYTF.